This T cell receptor beta chain was profiled in a study of blood T cell repertoires in COVID-19. Details on this clone: Other DNA sequences in this sample translate to the same CDR3.

CDR3 length: 14 amino acids. V was clipped by 0 bases and J by 2 bases, with 6 bases between them. Germline V gene sequence: CDR1 SGHKS, CDR2 YYEKEE (reference sequence). This table comes from immunoSEQ multiplex PCR, and its TCRdb copy is limited to in-frame clones, with some not included. The sample holds more than 100,000 clones, about four fifths seen once. The sequenced sample consisted of peripheral blood. The gene calls are TRBV5-5 and TRBJ1-5; a weak D match, TRBD1 (5 bases). The receptor was derived from a woman between 50 and 59 years old with acute or convalescent COVID-19. CDR3 sequence (DNA): TGTGCCAGCAGCTTGGCGGGGGGCAATCAGCCCCAGCATTTT. It translates to CASSLAGGNQPQHF.